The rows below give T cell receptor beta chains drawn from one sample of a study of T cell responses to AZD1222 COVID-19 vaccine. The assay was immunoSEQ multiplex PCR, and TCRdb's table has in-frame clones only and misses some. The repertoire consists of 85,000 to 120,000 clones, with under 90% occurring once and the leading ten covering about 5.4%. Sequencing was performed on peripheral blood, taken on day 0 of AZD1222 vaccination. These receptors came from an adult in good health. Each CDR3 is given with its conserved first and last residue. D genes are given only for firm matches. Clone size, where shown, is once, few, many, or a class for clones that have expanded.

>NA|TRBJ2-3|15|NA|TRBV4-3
TGCGCCAGCAGCCAAGGCCCAACTAGTGTAGATACGCAGTATTTT
CASSQGPTSVDTQYF
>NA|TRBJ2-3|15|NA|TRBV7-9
TGTGCCAGCAGCTCCCGGACGACTAGCACAGATACGCAGTATTTT
CASSSRTTSTDTQYF
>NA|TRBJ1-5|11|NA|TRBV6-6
TGTGCCAGCAGTTACTCGGGAACCCAGCATTTT
CASSYSGTQHF
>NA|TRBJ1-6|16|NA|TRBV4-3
TGCGCCAGCAGCCAAGACAGGGGCACTTATAATTCACCCCTCCACTTT
CASSQDRGTYNSPLHF
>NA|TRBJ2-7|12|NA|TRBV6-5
TGTGCCAGCCTGGCAGGGTTTGTCGAGCAGTACTTC
CASLAGFVEQYF
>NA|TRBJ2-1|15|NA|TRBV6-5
TGTGCCAGCAGTTTCCACCTATCAGGGGTTGGTGAGCAGTTCTTC
CASSFHLSGVGEQFF
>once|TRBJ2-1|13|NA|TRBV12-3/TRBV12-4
TGTGCCAGCTTAGGTGGGGGATTGAATGAGCAGTTCTTC
CASLGGGLNEQFF
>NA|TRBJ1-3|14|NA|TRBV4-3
TGCGCCAGCAGCCAAGGCCCGGGCGGAAACACCATATATTTT
CASSQGPGGNTIYF
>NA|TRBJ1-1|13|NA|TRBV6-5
TGTGCCAGCAGTTATGGGGAGAACACTGAAGCTTTCTTT
CASSYGENTEAFF
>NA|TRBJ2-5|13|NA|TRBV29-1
TGCAGCGTTGAATTGGGGGCCCGGGAGACCCAGTACTTC
CSVELGARETQYF
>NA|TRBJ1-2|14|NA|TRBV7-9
TGTGCCAGCAGCGCAGTCAGTGGAAACTATGGCTACACCTTC
CASSAVSGNYGYTF
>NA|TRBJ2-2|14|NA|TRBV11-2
TGTGCCAGCAGCACCTGGGGGCGGGTCGGGGAGCTGTTTTTT
CASSTWGRVGELFF
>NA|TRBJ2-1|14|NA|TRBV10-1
TGCGCCAGCAGTGATTATTACGCCCCAGCTGAGCAGTTCTTC
CASSDYYAPAEQFF
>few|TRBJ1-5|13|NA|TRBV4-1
TGCGCCAGCAGCCAAGATCCCGACGAGCCCCAGCATTTT
CASSQDPDEPQHF
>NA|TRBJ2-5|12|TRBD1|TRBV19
TGTGCCACCCGGGACAGGGGGGAGACCCAGTACTTC
CATRDRGETQYF
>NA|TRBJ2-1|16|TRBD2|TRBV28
TGTGCCACCCTGCCGACTAGCGGGAGCTCTTACAATGAGCAGTTCTTC
CATLPTSGSSYNEQFF
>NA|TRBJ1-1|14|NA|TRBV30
TGTGCCTGGAGTTCGGGGCGGCTGAACACTGAAGCTTTCTTT
CAWSSGRLNTEAFF
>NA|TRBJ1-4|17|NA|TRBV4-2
TGTGCCAGCAGCCAAGATAGCGAGCGGGGGGCGCGAGAAAAACTGTTTTTT
CASSQDSERGAREKLFF
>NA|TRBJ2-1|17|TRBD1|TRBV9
TGTGCCAGCAGCCTCGGCCCGACAGGGGTGTTTGACAATGAGCAGTTCTTC
CASSLGPTGVFDNEQFF
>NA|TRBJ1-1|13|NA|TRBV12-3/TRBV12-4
TGTGCCAGCATTCCTGACAGGAACACTGAAGCTTTCTTT
CASIPDRNTEAFF
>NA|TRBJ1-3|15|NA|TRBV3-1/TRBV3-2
TGTGCCAGCAGCCAAGATCGCATCTCTGGAAACACCATATATTTT
CASSQDRISGNTIYF
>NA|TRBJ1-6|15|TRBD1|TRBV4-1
TGCGCCAGCAGCCTCATTTTAACAGGGGGCTCACCCCTCCACTTT
CASSLILTGGSPLHF
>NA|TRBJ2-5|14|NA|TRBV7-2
TGTGCCAGCAGCGCATACGTGGGGGAGGAGACCCAGTACTTC
CASSAYVGEETQYF
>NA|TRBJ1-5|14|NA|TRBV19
TGTGCCAGTATCGATGACAGGAGTAATCAGCCCCAGCATTTT
CASIDDRSNQPQHF
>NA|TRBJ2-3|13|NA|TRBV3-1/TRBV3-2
TGTGCCAGCAGCGGTGTAGGGTCAGATACGCAGTATTTT
CASSGVGSDTQYF
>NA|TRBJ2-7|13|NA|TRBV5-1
TGCGCCAGCAGCTTGATGCAGGGGCACGAGCAGTACTTC
CASSLMQGHEQYF
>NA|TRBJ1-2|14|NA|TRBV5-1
TGCGCCAGCAGCTTTACGGACGGACCCTATGGCTACACCTTC
CASSFTDGPYGYTF
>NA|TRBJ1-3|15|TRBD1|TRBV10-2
TGCGCCAGCAGTGAACAGGGGCCCTCTGGAAACACCATATATTTT
CASSEQGPSGNTIYF
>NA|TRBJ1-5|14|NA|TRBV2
TGTGCCAGCAGTGGGTCCCGCGGGGGACAGCCCCAGCATTTT
CASSGSRGGQPQHF
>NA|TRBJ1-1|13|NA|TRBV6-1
TGTGCCAGCAGGGAAGGGGCCGACACTGAAGCTTTCTTT
CASREGADTEAFF
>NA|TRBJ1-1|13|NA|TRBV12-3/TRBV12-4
TGTGCCAGCAGTTTACGGGTGAACACTGAAGCTTTCTTT
CASSLRVNTEAFF
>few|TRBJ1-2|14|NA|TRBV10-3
TGTGCCATCAGTGACTGGGGGACCTTATATGGCTACACCTTC
CAISDWGTLYGYTF
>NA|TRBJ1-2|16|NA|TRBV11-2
TGTGCCAGCAGCTTACCGCGCAGGGATAGGGTAAATGGCTACACCTTC
CASSLPRRDRVNGYTF
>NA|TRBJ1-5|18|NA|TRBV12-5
TGTGCTAGTGGCTCATATCCGGGACGGAGGATTAGCAATCAGCCCCAGCATTTT
CASGSYPGRRISNQPQHF
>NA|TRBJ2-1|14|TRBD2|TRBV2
TGTGCCAGCAGTTCAACTAGCGGGATGAATGAGCAGTTCTTC
CASSSTSGMNEQFF
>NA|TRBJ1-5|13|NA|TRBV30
TGTGCCTGGAGTCCGACATTCAACCAGCCCCAGCATTTT
CAWSPTFNQPQHF
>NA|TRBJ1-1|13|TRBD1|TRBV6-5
TGTGCCAGCAGCCGAGACAGGGGATCTGAAGCTTTCTTT
CASSRDRGSEAFF
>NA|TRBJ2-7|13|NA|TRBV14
TGTGCCAGCAGCCCCCACCTTGCGACCGAGCAGTACTTC
CASSPHLATEQYF
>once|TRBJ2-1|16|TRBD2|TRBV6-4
TGTGCCAGCTTGGGCATTCGGCGGGAGTTCAGGAATGAGCAGTTCTTC
CASLGIRREFRNEQFF
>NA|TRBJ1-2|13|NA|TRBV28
TGTGCCAGCAGAAGCTCATCTAACTATGGCTACACCTTC
CASRSSSNYGYTF
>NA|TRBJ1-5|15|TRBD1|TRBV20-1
TGCAGTGCTAGTCCCGGGGACAGACTCAATCAGCCCCAGCATTTT
CSASPGDRLNQPQHF
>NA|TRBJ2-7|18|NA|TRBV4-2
TGTGCCAGCAGCCAAGATTTAATCTTGGGGCTAAGCTCCTACGAGCAGTACTTC
CASSQDLILGLSSYEQYF
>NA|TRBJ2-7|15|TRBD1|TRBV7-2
TGTGCCAGCAGCATGACAGGGGTGGGTTGGTACGAGCAGTACTTC
CASSMTGVGWYEQYF
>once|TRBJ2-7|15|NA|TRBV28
TGTGCCAGCAGTTTATTCGGCAGGCTGGTGGGAGAGCAGTACTTC
CASSLFGRLVGEQYF
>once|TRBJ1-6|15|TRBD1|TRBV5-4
TGTGCCAGCAGCGCCCGGGACAGGGCAACTAGACCCCTCCACTTT
CASSARDRATRPLHF
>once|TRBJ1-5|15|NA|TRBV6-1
TGTGCCAGCAGTGAAGCGGGGACGAGCAATCAGCCCCAGCATTTT
CASSEAGTSNQPQHF
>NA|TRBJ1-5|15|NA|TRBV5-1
TGCGCCAGCAGCTTGGGAGACCCGGGTGGGCAGCCCCAGCATTTT
CASSLGDPGGQPQHF
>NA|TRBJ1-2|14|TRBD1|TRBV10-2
TGCGCCAGCTTTCCCCCAGGGGGAAATTATGGCTACACCTTC
CASFPPGGNYGYTF
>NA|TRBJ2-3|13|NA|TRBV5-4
TGTGCCAGCAGCCCCGACCCCACAGATACGCAGTATTTT
CASSPDPTDTQYF
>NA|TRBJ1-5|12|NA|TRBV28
TGTGCCTCAGCCAGGGGAAGACAGCCCCAGCATTTT
CASARGRQPQHF